These 23 T cell receptor beta chains originate from one sample sequenced in a study of glioma-infiltrating T cells after dendritic cell vaccination. Assay: immunoSEQ multiplex PCR; the TCRdb copy retains only in-frame clones and omits some. The table includes 99,000 or so clones, about 85% detected once. Stated time point: after dendritic cell vaccination, including at tumor progression/relapse. The material sequenced was blood, taken after dendritic cell vaccination. The origin of the receptors is a human donor with glioblastoma.

The V gene is TRBV4-2, the J gene TRBJ2-7, with 9 nucleotides matching TRBD1. V lost 4 bases to trimming and J lost 4 bases; unmatched junction nucleotides: 5. Per the germline V gene, CDR1 is LGHNA and CDR2 is YNFKEQ. CDR3 length equals 14 residues. In nucleotides, the CDR3 is TGTGCCAGCAGCCCGACAGGGGGTGTTTACGAGCAGTACTTC. Translation: CASSPTGGVYEQYF.

Of note for this clone: Sequence at one end of the junction differs from germline and may be a read error. This chain connects TRBV15 to TRBJ2-7; maybe TRBD1 (8 bases). CDR1 and CDR2 (germline): LNHNV, YYDKDF (reference sequence). The length of the CDR3 is 13 residues. CDR3 sequence reads: CASSGTGRDEQYF. The CDR3 DNA follows: TGTGCCAGCAGCGGGACAGGTCGCGACGAGCAGTACTTC.

This chain uses TRBV4-1 with TRBJ2-5; TRBD1 is a possible D gene (5 bases). CDR1 is MGHRA and CDR2 is YSYEKL in the germline V gene. The CDR3 consists of 16 residues. Deletions cut 1 base from V and 5 bases from J, with 17 bases between. CDR3: CASSQVVSGPRETQYF. For the CDR3, the DNA is TGCGCCAGCAGCCAAGTAGTGTCAGGGCCTAGGGAGACCCAGTACTTC.

This sequence joins TRBV5-1 and TRBJ1-2; D call uncertain. Germline assignment: CDR1 SGHRS and CDR2 YFSETQ. Trimming stripped 3 bases from V and 2 bases from J, with 11 bases between. This CDR3 region has 14 residues. The chain's CDR3 is CASSSDVTNYGYTF. The CDR3 nucleotides read TGCGCCAGCAGCTCTGATGTCACAAACTATGGCTACACCTTC.

The chain is built from TRBV5-4 and TRBJ2-7, with 11 nucleotides matching TRBD2. Germline V CDR1 and CDR2: SGHNT, YYREEE (reference sequence). V lost 0 bases and J lost 5; bases outside the gene matches: 4. The CDR3 is made up of 15 amino acids. This chain's CDR3 is CASSLDGTSGNEQYF. The CDR3 nucleotides are TGTGCCAGCAGCTTGGACGGGACTAGCGGAAACGAGCAGTACTTC.

The chain combines TRBV29-1 with TRBJ2-3, with D unresolved. V shed 3 bases and J shed 9 bases, with 13 bases lying between them. The CDR3 is made up of 12 amino acids. In germline, CDR1 is SQVTM, CDR2 ANQGSEA. The CDR3 loop is CSVERGSLTQYF. In DNA, the CDR3 is TGCAGCGTTGAGAGAGGTTCCCTGACGCAGTATTTT.

The chain joins TRBV18 to TRBJ1-6, with 7 bases that match TRBD1. The trim removed 3 bases at V and 6 bases at J, leaving 5 bases unmatched. This CDR3 contains 15 residues. CDR1 is KGHSH and CDR2 is LQKENI in the germline V gene. CDR3 nucleotides: TGTGCCAGCTCACCGGTGACAGGGACTAATTCACCCCTCCACTTT. This translates into CASSPVTGTNSPLHF.

The rearrangement links TRBV6-1 to TRBJ2-3; 9 nucleotides align to TRBD2. CDR1 MNHNS and CDR2 SASEGT come from the germline V gene. The CDR3 spans 15 residues. V lost 6 bases, J lost 1 base, and 5 bases stayed unmatched. The CDR3 bases are TGTGCCAGCAGCGGACTAGCGATCGGCACAGATACGCAGTATTTT. This codes for CASSGLAIGTDTQYF.

A few counts support this clone. The rearrangement links TRBV6-5 to TRBJ1-2; D perhaps matches TRBD1 (6 bases). This CDR3 contains 13 residues. The V and J ends lost 6 bases and 4 bases respectively, with 12 bases between them. Germline V gene data show CDR1 as MNHEY and CDR2 as SVGAGI. The CDR3 sequence: CASRATGIYGYTF. The CDR3 DNA is TGTGCCAGCAGGGCTACAGGGATCTATGGCTACACCTTC.

This clone was counted only a few times. The gene calls are TRBV10-3 and TRBJ2-3, with 7 bases aligning to TRBD2. CDR1 is ENHRY, CDR2 SYGVKD, per germline. Trimming at V came to 3 bases and at J to 0 bases, leaving 6 bases not matched to a gene. The CDR3 length is 16 residues. CDR3 protein: CAISDSLAVSTDTQYF. CDR3 in DNA: TGTGCCATCAGTGACTCTCTAGCGGTCAGCACAGATACGCAGTATTTT.

This CDR3 is CASSHPSGQTYEQYF. For the CDR3, the DNA is TGCGCCAGCAGCCACCCCAGTGGGCAGACCTACGAGCAGTACTTC. The V gene is TRBV4-1, the J gene TRBJ2-7; D remains unclear. Looked up from germline, CDR1 is MGHRA and CDR2 is YSYEKL. This CDR3 contains 15 residues. The germline V and J ends were trimmed by 3 bases and 2 bases, with 14 bases remaining between them.

This rearrangement joins TRBV6-5 to TRBJ2-7; 9 nucleotides agree with TRBD1. There are 14 residues in the CDR3. V lost 6 bases, J lost 0 bases, and 3 bases stayed unmatched. CDR1 MNHEY and CDR2 SVGAGI come from the germline V gene. CDR3 sequence reads: CASRPTGGSYEQYF. As DNA, the CDR3 is TGTGCCAGCAGGCCGACAGGGGGCTCCTACGAGCAGTACTTC.

CDR3 residues: CASSLVGTGGYGYTF. The CDR3 nucleotides read TGCGCCAGCAGCTTGGTTGGGACAGGAGGCTATGGCTACACCTTC. This chain joins TRBV5-1 and TRBJ1-2; 8 nucleotides agree with TRBD1. With 0 bases clipped from V and 4 bases from J, the junction kept 5 bases outside the gene matches. The CDR3 is 15 amino acids. Looked up from germline, CDR1 is SGHRS and CDR2 is YFSETQ.

The V gene is TRBV27, the J gene TRBJ2-2; D unclear. Germline V gives CDR1 MNHEY, CDR2 SMNVEV (reference sequence). The CDR3 runs 16 residues. The ends were cut back, 0 bases at V and 3 bases at J, with 11 bases in the middle. DNA for the CDR3: TGTGCCAGCAGTTTATCGTTCAGGCCTGACACCGGGGAGCTGTTTTTT. Protein: CASSLSFRPDTGELFF.

The gene calls are TRBV14 and TRBJ1-6; D uncertain. In germline, CDR1 is SGHDN, CDR2 FVKESK. The CDR3 loop spans 16 amino acids. Trimming took off 2 bases at V and 8 bases at J, with 16 bases between the two ends. The CDR3, as DNA: TGTGCCAGCAGCCAATACGCAGTACGGGTAGATTCACCCCTCCACTTT. Its translation: CASSQYAVRVDSPLHF.

The chain joins TRBV10-3 to TRBJ2-1; TRBD2 matches at 13 bases. In germline, CDR1 is ENHRY, CDR2 SYGVKD. The V gene end was trimmed by 8 bases and the J gene end by 8 bases; junction bases not matched to a gene: 3. The CDR3 contains 13 residues. CDR3 sequence (DNA): TGTGCCATCCTTGGACTAGCGGGAGATGAGCAGTTCTTC. Translated, it gives CAILGLAGDEQFF.

J is TRBJ2-2 and V is TRBV19; the D gene is possibly TRBD1 (6 bases). Germline assignment: CDR1 LNHDA and CDR2 SQIVND (reference sequence). The V end lost 6 bases, the J end lost 3 bases, and 20 bases lay between the germline ends. The CDR3 length is 17 residues. CDR3 region: CASSPRRGTLHTGELFF. The CDR3 DNA sequence: TGTGCCAGTAGCCCCCGTAGGGGGACACTTCACACCGGGGAGCTGTTTTTT.

This chain links TRBV20-1 with TRBJ1-2, with TRBD1 matching 7 bases. The trim removed 6 bases at V and 6 bases at J, leaving 4 bases unmatched. Per the germline V gene, CDR1 is DFQATT and CDR2 is SNEGSKA (reference sequence). This CDR3 comprises 11 residues. The chain's CDR3 is CSALRGDGYTF. CDR3 nucleotide sequence: TGCAGTGCCCTCAGGGGGGATGGCTACACCTTC.

This clone came up once. The genes are TRBV2 and TRBJ2-1, with 12 bases aligning to TRBD1. Per the germline V gene, CDR1 is SNHLY and CDR2 is FYNNEI. CDR3 length: 15 amino acids. The junction had 9 bases not matched to a gene; V was cut back by 6 bases and J by 9 bases. For the CDR3, the DNA is TGTGCCAGCAGGGGGGGACAGGGGGCCCACCTTGAGCAGTTCTTC. This translates into CASRGGQGAHLEQFF.

The V and J genes are TRBV30 and TRBJ2-5, with TRBD2 matching 8 bases. Matching the DNA end better, TRBJ2-7 makes the J call doubtful. Germline V CDR1 and CDR2: GTSNPN, SVGIG (reference sequence). The CDR3 sequence is 18 residues long. The CDR3 sequence is CAWGRVGKTSDLSYEQYF. The CDR3 DNA is TGTGCCTGGGGCCGAGTTGGAAAGACTAGCGACCTATCCTACGAGCAGTACTTC.

The chain recombines TRBV4-2 with TRBJ1-4, with TRBD1 identical over 7 bases. Trimming at V came to 1 base and at J to 4 bases, leaving 21 bases not matched to a gene. Germline V gene data show CDR1 as LGHNA and CDR2 as YNFKEQ. CDR3 size: 21 residues. CDR3 amino acids: CASSQGTAGAQGPLFNEKLFF. DNA for the CDR3: TGTGCCAGCAGCCAAGGTACAGCGGGGGCACAGGGGCCTCTCTTTAATGAAAAACTGTTTTTT.

The chain has TRBV30 and TRBJ1-2, with a weak D call TRBD1 (6 bases). V was shortened by 5 bases and J by 6 bases, with 16 bases between the two germline ends. CDR1 GTSNPN and CDR2 SVGIG come from the germline V gene (reference sequence). The CDR3 contains 13 residues. The CDR3 DNA reads TGTGCCTGGGCCCTAGGGGGGGCCAATGGCTACACCTTC. This gives the protein CAWALGGANGYTF.

The rearrangement joins TRBV7-3 to TRBJ2-3, with 11 bases that match TRBD2. CDR3 length: 15 residues. Germline V gene lookup returns CDR1 SGHTA and CDR2 FQGTGA. V shed 3 bases, J shed 2 bases, and the junction held 1 base outside the gene matches. CDR3 residues: CASSLTSGNTDTQYF. The CDR3 region has the DNA TGTGCCAGCAGCTTGACTAGCGGGAACACAGATACGCAGTATTTT.